Listed below are T cell receptor beta chains from one sample, sequenced in a study of cytomegalovirus exposure and HLA in healthy donors. Produced via immunoSEQ multiplex PCR; TCRdb's table is partial and in-frame only. The sample records 120,000 or so clones, about 71% being singletons. The sample consisted of PBMCs. The receptors derive from a woman aged 45-65 years in good health and CMV-seronegative. CDR3s include the opening cysteine and the closing phenylalanine or tryptophan. Each record gives: D gene, clone size, V gene, J gene, CDR3 DNA, CDR3 protein. A D gene is named only where the DNA matches it firmly. The size of a clone is reported for some rows only, either as once, few or many, or as a class for expanded clones.

>TRBD1|.|TRBV6-1|TRBJ1-5
TGTGCCAGCAGTCGATTCGGACAGGGCAATCAGCCCCAGCATTTT
CASSRFGQGNQPQHF
>TRBD1|few|TRBV6-5|TRBJ1-4
TGTGCCAGCAGTCGACAGGGAAATGAAAAACTGTTTTTT
CASSRQGNEKLFF
>.|once|TRBV18|TRBJ2-5
TGTGCCAGCTCACCACCGGTACAGCAAGAGACCCAGTACTTC
CASSPPVQQETQYF
>.|few|TRBV28|TRBJ2-1
TGTGCCAGCAGTTTACCGGGGTTGGATGAGCAGTTCTTC
CASSLPGLDEQFF
>TRBD1|once|TRBV28|TRBJ1-4
TGTGCCAGCAGTAAACAGGGGTATAATGAAAAACTGTTTTTT
CASSKQGYNEKLFF
>.|.|TRBV11-3|TRBJ2-7
TGTGCCAGCAGCTTAGATGGAGCGCGGGAGCAGTACTTC
CASSLDGAREQYF
>TRBD1|.|TRBV28|TRBJ2-2
TGTGCCAGCAGCCCCGACAGGGACACCGGGGAGCTGTTTTTT
CASSPDRDTGELFF
>TRBD1|.|TRBV5-1|TRBJ1-1
TGCGCCAGCAGGCTACCGGGACAGGTGAACACTGAAGCTTTCTTT
CASRLPGQVNTEAFF
>.|.|TRBV9|TRBJ2-1
TGTGCCAGCAGCGTAGGAGGAGAGCAGTTCTTC
CASSVGGEQFF
>.|.|TRBV25-1|TRBJ1-3
TGTGCCAGCAGTGTCGTTGCTGGAAACACCATATATTTT
CASSVVAGNTIYF
>.|.|TRBV19|TRBJ2-2
TGTGCCAGTAGCGCCGGACTCGGCACCGGGGAGCTGTTTTTT
CASSAGLGTGELFF
>TRBD1|.|TRBV6-1|TRBJ1-1
TGTGCCAGCAGGGGGACAGGGGAATCGAACACTGAAGCTTTCTTT
CASRGTGESNTEAFF
>.|.|TRBV7-9|TRBJ2-7
TGTGCCAGCAGCTTGTCGACGGGGGACTCCTACGAGCAGTACTTC
CASSLSTGDSYEQYF
>TRBD2|.|TRBV28|TRBJ2-1
TGTGCCAGCAGTTTGTACGGCCTAGCGGGAGATAGCGGAAATGAGCAGTTCTTC
CASSLYGLAGDSGNEQFF
>TRBD2|once|TRBV5-1|TRBJ2-1
TGCGCCAGCAGCTTACCAGCGGGAGACCCCAGCTCCTACAATGAGCAGTTCTTC
CASSLPAGDPSSYNEQFF
>TRBD1|.|TRBV27|TRBJ1-4
TGTGCCAGCACCAAGCAGGGACAGGGGACTCCTGAAAAACTGTTTTTT
CASTKQGQGTPEKLFF
>.|.|TRBV30|TRBJ1-4
TGTGCCTGGGAACAGGGTCGGGGCGAAAAACTGTTTTTT
CAWEQGRGEKLFF
>TRBD1|once|TRBV19|TRBJ1-1
TGTGCCAGTAGTACAAGACAGGGGGCATCGAACACTGAAGCTTTCTTT
CASSTRQGASNTEAFF
>TRBD1|.|TRBV6-5|TRBJ2-3
TGTGCCAGCAGTGAGGGACAGGGGGCAGATACGCAGTATTTT
CASSEGQGADTQYF
>.|.|TRBV29-1|TRBJ1-4
TGCAGCGTTGAAGATAGCGGTGCAACTAATGAAAAACTGTTTTTT
CSVEDSGATNEKLFF
>TRBD2|.|TRBV5-4|TRBJ2-3
TGTGCCAGCAGCTTCCGGTTAGCGGGAGGGCGTACAGATACGCAGTATTTT
CASSFRLAGGRTDTQYF
>TRBD2|.|TRBV11-2|TRBJ2-7
TGTGCCAGCAGCTTAGCCTTCGGAGCGGGATATAGTTACGAGCAGTACTTC
CASSLAFGAGYSYEQYF
>.|few|TRBV7-2|TRBJ2-3
TGTGCCAGCAGCTTCGGAGGAGGCACAGATACGCAGTATTTT
CASSFGGGTDTQYF
>.|.|TRBV30|TRBJ2-7
TGTGCCTGGAACCGCCGTCTTACTCGCCACGAGCAGTACTTC
CAWNRRLTRHEQYF
>TRBD1|.|TRBV18|TRBJ2-7
TGTGCCAGCTCACCATTACAGGGGGTTTATGGCGAGCAGTACTTC
CASSPLQGVYGEQYF
>.|.|TRBV15|TRBJ2-7
TGTGCCACCAGCAGAGATTATTTGGCAGCGAAGTACTTC
CATSRDYLAAKYF
>TRBD1|.|TRBV4-1|TRBJ2-6
TGCGCCAGCGGTTCCCTCACAGGGGCTTTTGGGGCCAACGTCCTGACTTTC
CASGSLTGAFGANVLTF
>.|once|TRBV7-9|TRBJ2-5
TGTGCCAGCAGCTTGGGACATCTCCAAGAGACCCAGTACTTC
CASSLGHLQETQYF
>.|once|TRBV6-5|TRBJ1-3
TGTGCCACCTATGGACAGAGCTCTGGAAACACCATATATTTT
CATYGQSSGNTIYF